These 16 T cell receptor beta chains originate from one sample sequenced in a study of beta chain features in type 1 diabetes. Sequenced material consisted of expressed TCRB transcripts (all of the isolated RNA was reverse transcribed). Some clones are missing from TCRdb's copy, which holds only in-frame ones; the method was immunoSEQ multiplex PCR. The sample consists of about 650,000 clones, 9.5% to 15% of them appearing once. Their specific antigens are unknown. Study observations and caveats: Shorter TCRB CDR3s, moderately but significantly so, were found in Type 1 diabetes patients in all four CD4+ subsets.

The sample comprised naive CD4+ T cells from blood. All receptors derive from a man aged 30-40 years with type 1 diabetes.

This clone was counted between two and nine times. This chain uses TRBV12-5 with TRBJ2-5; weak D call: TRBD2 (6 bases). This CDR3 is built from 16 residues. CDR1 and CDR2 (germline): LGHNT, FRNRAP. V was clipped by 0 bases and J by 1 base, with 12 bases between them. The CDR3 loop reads CASGLVSPGVQETQYF. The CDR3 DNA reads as TGTGCTAGTGGTTTGGTTTCCCCGGGGGTCCAAGAGACCCAGTACTTC.

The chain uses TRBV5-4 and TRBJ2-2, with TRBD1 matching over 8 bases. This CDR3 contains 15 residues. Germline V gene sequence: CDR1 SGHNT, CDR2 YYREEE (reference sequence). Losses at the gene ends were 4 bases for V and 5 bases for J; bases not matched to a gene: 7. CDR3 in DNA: TGTGCCAGCAGCGGGAGGTACAGGGGGACCGGGGAGCTGTTTTTT. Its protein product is CASSGRYRGTGELFF.

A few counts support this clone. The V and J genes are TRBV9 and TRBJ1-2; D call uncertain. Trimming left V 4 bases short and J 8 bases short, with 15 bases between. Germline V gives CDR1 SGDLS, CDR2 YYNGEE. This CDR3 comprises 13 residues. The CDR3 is CASSPIGVLGYTF. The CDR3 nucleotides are TGTGCCAGCAGCCCTATTGGGGTTTTAGGCTACACCTTC.

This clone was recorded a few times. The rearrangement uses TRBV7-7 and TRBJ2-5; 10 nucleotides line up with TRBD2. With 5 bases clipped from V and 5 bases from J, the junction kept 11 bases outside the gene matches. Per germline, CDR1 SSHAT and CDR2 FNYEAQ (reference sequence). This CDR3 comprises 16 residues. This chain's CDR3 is CASSAVGAGGPETQYF. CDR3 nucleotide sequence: TGTGCCAGCAGCGCGGTTGGAGCGGGGGGGCCCGAGACCCAGTACTTC. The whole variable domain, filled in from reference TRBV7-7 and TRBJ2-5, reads GAGVSQSPRYKVTKRGQDVTLRCDPISSHATLYWYQQALGQGPEFLTYFNYEAQPDKSGLPSDRFSAERPEGSISTLTIQRTEQRDSAMYRCASSAVGAGGPETQYFGPGTRLLVL.

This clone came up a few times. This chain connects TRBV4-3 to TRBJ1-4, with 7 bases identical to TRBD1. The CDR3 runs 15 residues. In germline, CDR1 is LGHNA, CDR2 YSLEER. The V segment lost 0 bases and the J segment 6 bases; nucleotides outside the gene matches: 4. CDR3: CASSQEDRRDEKLFF. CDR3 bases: TGCGCCAGCAGCCAAGAGGACAGGCGGGATGAAAAACTGTTTTTT.

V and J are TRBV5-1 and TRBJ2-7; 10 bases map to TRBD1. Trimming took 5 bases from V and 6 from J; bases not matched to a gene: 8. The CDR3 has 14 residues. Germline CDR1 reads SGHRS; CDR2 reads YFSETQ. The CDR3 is CASSRGTGDREQYF. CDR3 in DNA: TGCGCCAGCAGTAGAGGGACAGGGGACCGCGAGCAGTACTTC.

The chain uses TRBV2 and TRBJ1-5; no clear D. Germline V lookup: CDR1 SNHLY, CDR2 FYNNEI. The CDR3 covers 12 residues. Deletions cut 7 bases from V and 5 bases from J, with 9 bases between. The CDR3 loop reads CASKGNDQPQHF. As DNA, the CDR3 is TGTGCCAGCAAGGGAAATGATCAGCCCCAGCATTTT.

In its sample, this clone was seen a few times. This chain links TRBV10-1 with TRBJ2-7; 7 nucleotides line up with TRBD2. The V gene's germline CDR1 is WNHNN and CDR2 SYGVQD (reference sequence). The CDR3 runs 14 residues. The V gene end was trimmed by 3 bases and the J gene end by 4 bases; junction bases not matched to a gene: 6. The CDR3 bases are TGCGCCAGCAGTGAAACGGCGGGGGATTACGAGCAGTACTTC. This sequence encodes CASSETAGDYEQYF.

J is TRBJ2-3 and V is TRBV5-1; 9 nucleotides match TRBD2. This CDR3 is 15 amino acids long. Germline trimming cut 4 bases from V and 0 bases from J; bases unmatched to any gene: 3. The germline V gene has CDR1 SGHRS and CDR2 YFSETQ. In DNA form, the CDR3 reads TGCGCCAGCAGCCGTAGCGGGGGAAGCACAGATACGCAGTATTTT. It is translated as CASSRSGGSTDTQYF.

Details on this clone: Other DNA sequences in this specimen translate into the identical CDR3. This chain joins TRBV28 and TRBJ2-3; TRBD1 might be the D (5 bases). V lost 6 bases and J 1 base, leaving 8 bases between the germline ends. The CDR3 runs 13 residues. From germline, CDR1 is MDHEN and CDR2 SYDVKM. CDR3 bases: TGTGCCAGCAGGCAACAGGGCACAGATACGCAGTATTTT. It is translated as CASRQQGTDTQYF.

The CDR3 DNA follows: TGTGCCAGCAGCTCATATTTCCTAGGCTACACCTTC. Protein product: CASSSYFLGYTF. V and J are TRBV7-2 and TRBJ1-2, with D hard to call. Looked up from germline, CDR1 is SGHTA and CDR2 is FQGNSA. Deletions cut 4 bases from V and 8 bases from J, with 11 bases between. CDR3 length equals 12 residues.

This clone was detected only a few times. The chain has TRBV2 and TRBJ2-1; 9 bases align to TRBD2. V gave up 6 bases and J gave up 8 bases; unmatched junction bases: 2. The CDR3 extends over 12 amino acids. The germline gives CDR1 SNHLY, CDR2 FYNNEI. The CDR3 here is CASRGLAYEQFF. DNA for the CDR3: TGTGCCAGCAGGGGACTAGCCTATGAGCAGTTCTTC. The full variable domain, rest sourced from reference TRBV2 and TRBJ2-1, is EPEVTQTPSHQVTQMGQEVILRCVPISNHLYFYWYRQILGQKVEFLVSFYNNEISEKSEIFDDQFSVERPDGSNFTLKIRSTKLEDSAMYFCASRGLAYEQFFGPGTRLTVL.

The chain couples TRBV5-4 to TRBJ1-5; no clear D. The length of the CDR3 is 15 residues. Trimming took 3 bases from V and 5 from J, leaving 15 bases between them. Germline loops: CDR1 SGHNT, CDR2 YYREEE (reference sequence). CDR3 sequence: CASSSSPGQYQPQHF. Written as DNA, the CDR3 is TGTGCCAGCAGCTCTTCACCGGGCCAATATCAGCCCCAGCATTTT.

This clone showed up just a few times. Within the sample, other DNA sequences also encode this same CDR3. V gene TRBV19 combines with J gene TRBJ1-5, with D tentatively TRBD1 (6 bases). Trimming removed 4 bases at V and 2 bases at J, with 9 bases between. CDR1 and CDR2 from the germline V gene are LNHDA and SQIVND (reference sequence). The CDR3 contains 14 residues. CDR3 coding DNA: TGTGCCAGTAGTACCAGACAGGGCAATCAGCCCCAGCATTTT. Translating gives CASSTRQGNQPQHF.

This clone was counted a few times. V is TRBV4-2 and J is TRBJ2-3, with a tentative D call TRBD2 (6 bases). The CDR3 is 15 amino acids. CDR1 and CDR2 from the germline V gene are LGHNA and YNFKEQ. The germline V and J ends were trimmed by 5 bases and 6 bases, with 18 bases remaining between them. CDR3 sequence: CASSTPRAAGDTQYF. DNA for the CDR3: TGTGCCAGCAGCACGCCGAGGGCCGCGGGGGATACGCAGTATTTT.

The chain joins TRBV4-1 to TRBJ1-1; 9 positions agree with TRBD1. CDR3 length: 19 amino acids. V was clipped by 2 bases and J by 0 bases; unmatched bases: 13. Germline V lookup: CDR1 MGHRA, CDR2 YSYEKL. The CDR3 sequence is CASSQTYRGPTLMNTEAFF. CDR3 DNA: TGCGCCAGCAGCCAAACCTACAGGGGGCCAACTTTGATGAACACTGAAGCTTTCTTT.